This paragraph reports one T cell receptor beta chain. The antigen is unknown. Produced via immunoSEQ multiplex PCR; TCRdb's table is partial and in-frame only. The sample has tens of thousands of clones; 89% are singletons. This specimen comes from a study of chemoradiotherapy in HPV16-positive cancers. Study results and limitations: HPV-responsive T-cell expansion during chemoradiotherapy was linked to improved recurrence-free survival in HPV16-positive patients. Non-HPV-specific T cells did not expand in tumors during treatment, whereas candidate HPV-specific clones and E7-related motifs did. Functional assays defining HPV-specific T cells used only a couple of HPV16-positive patients.

Repertoires were sampled repeatedly during chemoradiotherapy. Germline CDR1 and CDR2: SGDLS and YYNGEE. The CDR3 contains 14 residues. After removal of 2 bases from V and 7 bases from J, the junction contained 3 bases not matched to a gene. J is TRBJ1-6 and V is TRBV9; TRBD1 aligns across 7 bases. The receptor's source is a human donor with HPV-associated anogenital cancer. The sequenced sample was blood, obtained from a patient who underwent chemoradiotherapy. CDR3: CASSVQGENSPLHF. The CDR3, as DNA: TGTGCCAGCAGCGTGCAGGGGGAAAATTCACCCCTCCACTTT.